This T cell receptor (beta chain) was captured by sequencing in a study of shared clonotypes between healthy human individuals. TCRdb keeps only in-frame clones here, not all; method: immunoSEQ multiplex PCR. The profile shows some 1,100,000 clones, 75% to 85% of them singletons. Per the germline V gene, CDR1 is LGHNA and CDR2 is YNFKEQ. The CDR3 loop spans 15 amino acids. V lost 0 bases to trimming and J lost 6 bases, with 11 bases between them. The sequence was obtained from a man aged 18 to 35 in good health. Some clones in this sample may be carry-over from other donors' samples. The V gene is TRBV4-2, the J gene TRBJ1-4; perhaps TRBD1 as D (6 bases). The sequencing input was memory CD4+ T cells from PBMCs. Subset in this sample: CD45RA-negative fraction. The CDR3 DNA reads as TGTGCCAGCAGCCAAGACGGGCCAGGGGATGAAAAACTGTTTTTT. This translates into CASSQDGPGDEKLFF.